This is a list of T cell receptor beta chains from one sample in a study of spatial heterogeneity in lung cancer. One entry per CDR3 protein, called by TCRdb with MiXCR from the 5' RACE reads. The sample includes about 36,000 distinct CDR3 sequences, 6.5% to 9.5% of them seen just once. The sample consisted of PBMCs, taken at follow-up. The origin of the receptors is a male donor with early-stage non-small cell lung cancer. Both conserved end residues are part of each CDR3. Fields, in order: clone size, V gene, J gene, D gene, CDR3 DNA, CDR3 protein. D genes are given only for firm matches. Clone size, where shown, is once, few, many, or a class for clones that have expanded.

>many|TRBV9|TRBJ1-1|TRBD1
TGTGCCAGCAGCTTGACAGGGGGCCTCACTGAAGCTTTCTTT
CASSLTGGLTEAFF
>many|TRBV5-1|TRBJ1-4|NA
TGCGCCAGCAGCTTGGATCCAACTAATGAAAAACTGTTTTTT
CASSLDPTNEKLFF
>NA|TRBV7-2|TRBJ1-6|NA
TGTGCCAGCAGCCGTGCGACAGGAGATAGTAATTCACCCCTCCACTTT
CASSRATGDSNSPLHF
>many|TRBV5-1|TRBJ2-7|NA
TGCGCCAGCAGCTTTTTCAGCTCCCATGGCTCCTACGAGCAGTACTTC
CASSFFSSHGSYEQYF
>few|TRBV19|TRBJ2-2|NA
TGTGCCAGTAGTATGGAGGCAGGGTCCACCGGGGAGCTGTTTTTT
CASSMEAGSTGELFF
>many|TRBV11-2|TRBJ2-5|NA
TGTGCCAGCAGCTTAGGGATGGACAGCCCTGTGACCCAGTACTTC
CASSLGMDSPVTQYF
>medium-sized|TRBV20-1|TRBJ1-1|NA
TGCAGTGCTAGAACAATGACGGAAGGGGAAGCTTTCTTT
CSARTMTEGEAFF
>few|TRBV6-2/TRBV6-3|TRBJ2-5|TRBD2
TGTGCCAGCAGTGGGTTAAGCGGGGGGGCCGAAGAGACCCAGTACTTC
CASSGLSGGAEETQYF
>many|TRBV7-8|TRBJ1-1|NA
TGTGCCAGCAGCTCGAAAGGGGGGAACACTGAAGCTTTCTTT
CASSSKGGNTEAFF
>few|TRBV9|TRBJ1-1|TRBD1
TGTGCCAGCAGCGCGGGGACAGCTGAAGCTTTCTTT
CASSAGTAEAFF
>many|TRBV19|TRBJ2-6|TRBD1
TGTGCCAGTACCAGGACAGGGCACATATCTGGGGCCAACGTCCTGACTTTC
CASTRTGHISGANVLTF